These 21 T cell receptor beta chains came from one sample sequenced in a study of cytomegalovirus exposure and HLA in healthy donors. Sequenced by immunoSEQ multiplex PCR; TCRdb stores in-frame clones only, minus some. The sample lists around 250,000 clones; around 87% were seen once. The specimen sequenced was PBMCs. These receptors were collected from a woman aged 18-35 years in good health and CMV-seronegative.

V is TRBV5-1 and J is TRBJ2-2; TRBD1 aligns across 8 bases. This CDR3 is 15 amino acids long. V shed 4 bases and J 5 bases; nucleotides not matched to a gene: 7. Germline CDR1 SGHRS, CDR2 YFSETQ. CDR3 region: CASSPGQAGTGELFF. The DNA of the CDR3 is TGCGCCAGCAGCCCGGGACAGGCGGGAACCGGGGAGCTGTTTTTT. The whole variable domain, remainder taken from reference TRBV5-1 and TRBJ2-2, is KAGVTQTPRYLIKTRGQQVTLSCSPISGHRSVSWYQQTPGQGLQFLFEYFSETQRNKGNFPGRFSGRQFSNSRSEMNVSTLELGDSALYLCASSPGQAGTGELFFGEGSRLTVL.

The V gene is TRBV9, the J gene TRBJ1-3; 7 positions agree with TRBD1. There are 16 residues in the CDR3. The trim removed 3 bases at V and 4 bases at J, leaving 10 bases unmatched. Per germline, CDR1 SGDLS and CDR2 YYNGEE. The CDR3 DNA reads TGTGCCAGCAGCGGCCAAACTACAGGGGTCGGAAACACCATATATTTT. As protein: CASSGQTTGVGNTIYF.

This chain connects TRBV5-4 to TRBJ2-7; no firm D call. Germline CDR1 reads SGHNT; CDR2 reads YYREEE (reference sequence). The CDR3 totals 12 residues. V was shortened by 1 base and J by 3 bases, with 5 bases between the two germline ends. DNA for the CDR3: TGTGCCAGCAGCTTGAACAGCTACGAGCAGTACTTC. Translation: CASSLNSYEQYF. The complete variable domain, with remaining parts taken from reference TRBV5-4 and TRBJ2-7, reads ETGVTQSPTHLIKTRGQQVTLRCSSQSGHNTVSWYQQALGQGPQFIFQYYREEENGRGNFPPRFSGLQFPNYSSELNVNALELDDSALYLCASSLNSYEQYFGPGTRLTVT.

In its sample, this clone was seen once. The chain couples TRBV7-6 to TRBJ2-2, with 7 bases aligning to TRBD1. This CDR3 is built from 14 residues. The J segment lost 5 bases and the V segment lost 1 base, leaving 1 base of the junction unmatched. Per germline, CDR1 SGHVS and CDR2 FNYEAQ. CDR3 amino acids: CASSLGGQTGELFF. The DNA of the CDR3 is TGTGCCAGCAGCTTAGGGGGACAGACCGGGGAGCTGTTTTTT.

This sequence joins TRBV5-5 and TRBJ2-2, with TRBD1 matching 7 bases. Germline loops: CDR1 SGHKS, CDR2 YYEKEE (reference sequence). With 4 bases clipped from V and 1 base from J, the junction kept 7 bases outside the gene matches. The CDR3 runs 16 residues. CDR3 protein: CASSRQGGGNTGELFF. CDR3 nucleotide sequence: TGTGCCAGCAGCCGACAGGGTGGGGGGAACACCGGGGAGCTGTTTTTT.

This clone was observed a single time. The V gene is TRBV7-9, the J gene TRBJ1-2, with D possibly being TRBD1 (6 bases). Germline V gene data show CDR1 as SEHNR and CDR2 as FQNEAQ (reference sequence). The CDR3 has 16 residues. Trimming took off 4 bases at V and 2 bases at J, with 17 bases between the two ends. CDR3 nucleotides: TGTGCCAGCAGCTCTGGACAGTACGTTCAAAACTATGGCTACACCTTC. It translates to CASSSGQYVQNYGYTF.

V usage is TRBV29-1 and J usage is TRBJ2-5; D is possibly TRBD2 (6 bases). The CDR3 is 16 residues long. Germline V gene data show CDR1 as SQVTM and CDR2 as ANQGSEA. Trimming removed 7 bases at V and 5 bases at J, with 26 bases between. The CDR3 nucleotides are TGCAGCGCCCCCTCGGGACTCATCGACGCTCTGGAGACCCAGTACTTC. Its protein is CSAPSGLIDALETQYF.

V and J are TRBV14 and TRBJ2-3, with TRBD2 as a possible D gene (5 bases). This CDR3 contains 12 residues. The germline gives CDR1 SGHDN, CDR2 FVKESK. V gave up 5 bases and J gave up 7 bases, with 10 bases separating them. CDR3 sequence (DNA): TGTGCCAGCAGCAAAAGCGGTTATACGCAGTATTTT. Translating it yields CASSKSGYTQYF.

The chain has TRBV27 and TRBJ1-1, with a tentative D call TRBD1 (6 bases). The V and J ends lost 5 bases and 0 bases respectively, with 13 bases between them. This CDR3 has 15 residues. Germline-derived CDR1 and CDR2 are MNHEY and SMNVEV (reference sequence). The DNA of the CDR3 is TGTGCCAGCAGTCCCGGGACATCTATGAACACTGAAGCTTTCTTT. Its translation is CASSPGTSMNTEAFF.

The genes are TRBV7-6 and TRBJ1-5; TRBD1 matches at 9 bases. The CDR3 runs to 15 residues. Germline lookup yields CDR1 SGHVS and CDR2 FNYEAQ. Losses at the gene ends were 5 bases for V and 1 base for J; bases not matched to a gene: 3. CDR3 amino acids: CASSPGTGSNQPQHF. The CDR3 nucleotides read TGTGCCAGCAGCCCCGGGACAGGGAGCAATCAGCCCCAGCATTTT.

V is TRBV6-5 and J is TRBJ2-3, with 8 nucleotides matching TRBD2. With V trimmed by 6 bases and J by 2 bases, 7 bases remained unmatched. There are 15 residues in the CDR3. Germline V gene sequence: CDR1 MNHEY, CDR2 SVGAGI. The CDR3 loop reads CASSYVAGYTDTQYF. CDR3 coding DNA: TGTGCCAGCAGCTATGTAGCGGGGTACACAGATACGCAGTATTTT.

V and J are TRBV6-5 and TRBJ1-6, with TRBD1 identical over 8 bases. This CDR3 is built from 15 residues. The germline V gene has CDR1 MNHEY and CDR2 SVGAGI. V trimming: 0 bases; J trimming: 11 bases; junction bases outside the gene matches: 6. The CDR3 DNA follows: TGTGCCAGCAGTTACTCGACAGGGGTTCGGCCACCCCTCCACTTT. Its translation: CASSYSTGVRPPLHF.

J is TRBJ1-4 and V is TRBV19, with 7 positions matching TRBD1. CDR3 length: 14 residues. Germline CDR1 LNHDA, CDR2 SQIVND (reference sequence). Losses at the gene ends were 7 bases for V and 3 bases for J; bases not matched to a gene: 5. The chain's CDR3 is CASTDRAPNEKLFF. The CDR3 DNA follows: TGTGCCAGTACCGACAGGGCACCTAATGAAAAACTGTTTTTT.

This clone was seen a single time. The CDR3 loop is CASSHPGQEKMNTEAFF. The DNA for the CDR3 is TGTGCCAGCAGTCACCCGGGACAGGAGAAAATGAACACTGAAGCTTTCTTT. V is TRBV7-8 and J is TRBJ1-1; 8 bases are shared with TRBD1. Losses at the gene ends were 6 bases for V and 0 bases for J; bases not matched to a gene: 12. The length of the CDR3 is 17 residues. CDR1 and CDR2 (germline): SGHVS, FQNEAQ.

The rearrangement uses TRBV28 and TRBJ2-7; a weak D match, TRBD2 (6 bases). The CDR3 loop spans 15 amino acids. Germline assignment: CDR1 MDHEN and CDR2 SYDVKM. With 4 bases removed from V and 7 bases from J, the gap between germline ends came to 20 bases. CDR3: CASSYPGLGLSEQYF. The CDR3 nucleotides read TGTGCCAGCAGTTATCCGGGACTGGGTTTATCGGAGCAGTACTTC.

V and J are TRBV6-6 and TRBJ2-5; D gene ambiguous. CDR1 and CDR2 (germline): MNHNY, SVGAGI (reference sequence). The CDR3 is made up of 16 amino acids. V lost 4 bases to trimming and J lost 5 bases, with 20 bases between them. The CDR3 region is CASSSGPSPLRETQYF. The CDR3, as DNA: TGTGCCAGCAGTTCCGGCCCCAGCCCCCTCAGGGAGACCCAGTACTTC.

The V and J genes are TRBV19 and TRBJ2-3; 11 bases align to TRBD2. V trimming: 2 bases; J trimming: 6 bases; junction bases outside the gene matches: 10. Germline lookup yields CDR1 LNHDA and CDR2 SQIVND (reference sequence). CDR3 size: 17 residues. The CDR3 DNA sequence: TGTGCCAGTAGTATAAGGCCGTTTAGCGGGGGGGCGGATACGCAGTATTTT. It yields the protein CASSIRPFSGGADTQYF.

This sequence joins TRBV7-6 and TRBJ2-7; 8 nucleotides line up with TRBD2. There are 19 residues in the CDR3. V dropped 1 base and J dropped 3; count of bases not matched to a gene: 17. Per the germline V gene, CDR1 is SGHVS and CDR2 is FNYEAQ. Written as DNA, the CDR3 is TGTGCCAGCAGCTTAGATTTCTTGTTTTGCGCGGGGGGAAGCTACGAGCAGTACGTC. The encoded protein is CASSLDFLFCAGGSYEQYV.

This sequence joins TRBV2 and TRBJ2-2, with TRBD1 identical over 10 bases. V was clipped by 10 bases and J by 6 bases; unmatched bases: 11. The CDR3 has 15 residues. CDR1 is SNHLY and CDR2 is FYNNEI in the germline V gene. This chain's CDR3 is CAIPVRTGGSGELFF. The CDR3 DNA reads TGTGCCATCCCCGTGCGGACAGGGGGTTCCGGGGAGCTGTTTTTT. Drawing the rest from reference TRBV2 and TRBJ2-2, the complete variable domain is EPEVTQTPSHQVTQMGQEVILRCVPISNHLYFYWYRQILGQKVEFLVSFYNNEISEKSEIFDDQFSVERPDGSNFTLKIRSTKLEDSAMYFCAIPVRTGGSGELFFGEGSRLTVL.

The V and J genes are TRBV15 and TRBJ2-7; tentatively, D is TRBD1 (6 bases). Trimming left V 1 base short and J 0 bases short, with 10 bases between. Per the germline V gene, CDR1 is LNHNV and CDR2 is YYDKDF (reference sequence). The length of the CDR3 is 15 residues. The CDR3 region is CATSRGQASSYEQYV. CDR3 coding DNA: TGTGCCACCAGCAGAGGACAGGCGAGCTCCTACGAGCAGTACGTC.

This sequence joins TRBV5-1 and TRBJ2-5; 11 bases match TRBD2. CDR1 and CDR2 (germline): SGHRS, YFSETQ. V shed 5 bases, J shed 3 bases, and the junction held 0 bases outside the gene matches. The CDR3 sequence is 13 residues long. The CDR3 DNA reads TGCGCCAGCAGACTAGCGGGGGAAGAGACCCAGTACTTC. Its protein product is CASRLAGEETQYF.